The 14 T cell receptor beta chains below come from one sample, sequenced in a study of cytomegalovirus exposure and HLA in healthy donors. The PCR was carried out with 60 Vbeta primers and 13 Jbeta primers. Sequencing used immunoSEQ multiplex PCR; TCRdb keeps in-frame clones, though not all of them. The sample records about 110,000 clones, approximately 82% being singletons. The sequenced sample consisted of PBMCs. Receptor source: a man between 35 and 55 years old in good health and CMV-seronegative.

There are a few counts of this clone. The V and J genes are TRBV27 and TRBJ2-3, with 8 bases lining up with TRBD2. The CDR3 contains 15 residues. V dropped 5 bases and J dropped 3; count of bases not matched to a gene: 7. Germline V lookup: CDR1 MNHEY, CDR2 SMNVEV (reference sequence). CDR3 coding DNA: TGTGCCAGCAGTCCGTTTAGCGGGGCAACAGATACGCAGTATTTT. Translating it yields CASSPFSGATDTQYF.

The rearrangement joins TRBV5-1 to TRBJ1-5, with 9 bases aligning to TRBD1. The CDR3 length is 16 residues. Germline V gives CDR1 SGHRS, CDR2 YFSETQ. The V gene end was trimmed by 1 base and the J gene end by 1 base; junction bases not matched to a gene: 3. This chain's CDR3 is CASSLSGQGSNQPQHF. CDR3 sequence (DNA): TGCGCCAGCAGCTTGTCAGGACAGGGGAGCAATCAGCCCCAGCATTTT.

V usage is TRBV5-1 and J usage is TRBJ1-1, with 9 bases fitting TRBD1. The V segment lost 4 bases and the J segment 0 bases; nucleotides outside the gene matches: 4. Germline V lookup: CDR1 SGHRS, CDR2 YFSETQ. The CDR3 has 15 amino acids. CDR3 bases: TGCGCCAGCAGCCCACGACAGGGGGTGAACACTGAAGCTTTCTTT. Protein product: CASSPRQGVNTEAFF.

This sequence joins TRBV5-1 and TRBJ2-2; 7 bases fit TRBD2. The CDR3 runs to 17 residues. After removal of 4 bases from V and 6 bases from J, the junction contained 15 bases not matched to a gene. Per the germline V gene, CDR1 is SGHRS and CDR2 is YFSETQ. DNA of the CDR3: TGCGCCAGCAGCCCCGGCAACCTAGCGGTCGTTGCCGGGGAGCTGTTTTTT. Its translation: CASSPGNLAVVAGELFF.

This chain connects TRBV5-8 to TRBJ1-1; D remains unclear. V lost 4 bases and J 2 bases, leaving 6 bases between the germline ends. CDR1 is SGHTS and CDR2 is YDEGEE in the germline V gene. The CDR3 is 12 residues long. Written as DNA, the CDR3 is TGTGCCAGCAGCCTTACAAACACTGAAGCTTTCTTT. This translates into CASSLTNTEAFF.

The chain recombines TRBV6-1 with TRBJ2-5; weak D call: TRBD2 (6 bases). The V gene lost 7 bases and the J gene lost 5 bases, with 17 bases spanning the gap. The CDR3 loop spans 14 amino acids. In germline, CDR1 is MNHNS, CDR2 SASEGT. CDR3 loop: CASKWASGVETQYF. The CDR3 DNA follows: TGTGCCAGCAAGTGGGCCTCGGGGGTGGAGACCCAGTACTTC.

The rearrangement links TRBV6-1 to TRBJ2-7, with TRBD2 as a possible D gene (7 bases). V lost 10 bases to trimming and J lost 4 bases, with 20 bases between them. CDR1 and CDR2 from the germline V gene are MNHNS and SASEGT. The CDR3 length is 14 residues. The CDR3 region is CATGRGGFSYEQYF. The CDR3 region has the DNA TGTGCCACAGGGAGGGGGGGGTTTTCATACGAGCAGTACTTC.

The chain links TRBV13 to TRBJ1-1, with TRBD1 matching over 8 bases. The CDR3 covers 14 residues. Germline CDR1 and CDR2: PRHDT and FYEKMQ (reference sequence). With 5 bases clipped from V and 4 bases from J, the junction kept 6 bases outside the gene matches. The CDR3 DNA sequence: TGTGCCAGCAGCCCGGGACAGGAGAGCACTGAAGCTTTCTTT. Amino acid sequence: CASSPGQESTEAFF.

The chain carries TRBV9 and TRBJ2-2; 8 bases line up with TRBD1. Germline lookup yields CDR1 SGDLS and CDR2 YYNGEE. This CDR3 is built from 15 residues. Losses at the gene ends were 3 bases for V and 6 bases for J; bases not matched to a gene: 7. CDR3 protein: CASSEQDRVPGELFF. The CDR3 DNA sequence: TGTGCCAGCAGCGAACAGGACAGGGTCCCCGGGGAGCTGTTTTTT.

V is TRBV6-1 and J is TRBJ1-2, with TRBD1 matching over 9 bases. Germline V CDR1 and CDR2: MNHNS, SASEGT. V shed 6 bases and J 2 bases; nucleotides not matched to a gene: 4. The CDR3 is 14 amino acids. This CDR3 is CASRPGTGNYGYTF. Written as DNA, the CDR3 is TGTGCCAGCAGACCCGGGACAGGGAACTATGGCTACACCTTC.

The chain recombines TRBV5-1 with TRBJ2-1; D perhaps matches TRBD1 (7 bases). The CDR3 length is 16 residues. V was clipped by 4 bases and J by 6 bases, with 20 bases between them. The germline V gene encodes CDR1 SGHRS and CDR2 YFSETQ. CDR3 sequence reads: CASSPIQGGVGNEQFF. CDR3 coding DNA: TGCGCCAGCAGCCCAATCCAGGGGGGAGTTGGCAATGAGCAGTTCTTC.

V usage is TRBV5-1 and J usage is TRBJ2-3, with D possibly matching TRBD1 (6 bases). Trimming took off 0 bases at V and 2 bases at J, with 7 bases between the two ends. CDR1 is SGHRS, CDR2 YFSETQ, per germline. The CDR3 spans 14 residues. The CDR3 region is CASSLGQDTDTQYF. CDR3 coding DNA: TGCGCCAGCAGCTTGGGACAGGACACAGATACGCAGTATTTT.

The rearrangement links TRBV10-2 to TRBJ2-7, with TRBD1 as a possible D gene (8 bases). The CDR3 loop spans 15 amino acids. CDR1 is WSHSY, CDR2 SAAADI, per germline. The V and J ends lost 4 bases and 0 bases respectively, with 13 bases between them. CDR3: CASSVTGGVSYEQYF. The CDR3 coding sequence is TGCGCCAGCAGTGTTACAGGGGGGGTCTCCTACGAGCAGTACTTC.

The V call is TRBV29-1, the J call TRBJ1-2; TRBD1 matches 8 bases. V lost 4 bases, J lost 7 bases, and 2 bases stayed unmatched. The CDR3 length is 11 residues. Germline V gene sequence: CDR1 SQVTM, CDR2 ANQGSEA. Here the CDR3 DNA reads TGCAGCGTTGCAGGGGGCGGTGGCTACACCTTC. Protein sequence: CSVAGGGGYTF.